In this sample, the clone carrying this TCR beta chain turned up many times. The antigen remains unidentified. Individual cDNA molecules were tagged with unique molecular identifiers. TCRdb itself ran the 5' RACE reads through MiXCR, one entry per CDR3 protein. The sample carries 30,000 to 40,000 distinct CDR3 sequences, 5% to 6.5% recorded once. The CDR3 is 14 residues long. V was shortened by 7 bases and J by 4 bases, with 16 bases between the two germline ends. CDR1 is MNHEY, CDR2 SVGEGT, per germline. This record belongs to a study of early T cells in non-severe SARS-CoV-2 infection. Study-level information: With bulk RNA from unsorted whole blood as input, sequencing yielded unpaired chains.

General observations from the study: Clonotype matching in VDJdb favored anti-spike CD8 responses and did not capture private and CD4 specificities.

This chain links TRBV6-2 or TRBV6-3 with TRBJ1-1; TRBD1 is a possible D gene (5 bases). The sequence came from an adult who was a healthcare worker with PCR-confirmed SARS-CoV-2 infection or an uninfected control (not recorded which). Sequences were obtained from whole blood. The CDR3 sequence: CASIPSPGTTEAFF. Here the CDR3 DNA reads TGTGCCAGCATCCCATCCCCGGGGACCACTGAAGCTTTCTTT.